The T cell receptor (beta chain) under discussion was sequenced for a study of shared clonotypes between healthy human individuals. At least ten counts were recorded for this clone. Sequenced by immunoSEQ multiplex PCR; TCRdb stores in-frame clones only, minus some. This table has around 1.1 million clones, 60% to 85% appearing once. The CDR3 covers 19 residues. Germline V gene lookup returns CDR1 LGHNA and CDR2 YSLEER. Unmatched junction bases numbered 15, after V lost 1 base and J lost 4 bases. This TCR was sampled from a man aged 18 to 29 in good health. Some clones in this sample may be carry-over from other donors' samples. The chain uses TRBV4-3 and TRBJ2-3; 9 bases are shared with TRBD2. The sequencing sample was made of memory CD4+ T cells from PBMCs. Subset of the sample: CD45RA-negative fraction. The CDR3 loop is CASSQGIAWREGRADTQYF. The CDR3 DNA is TGCGCCAGCAGCCAAGGGATAGCTTGGCGGGAGGGTAGGGCAGATACGCAGTATTTT.